The subject of this entry is one TCR beta chain. Its antigen remains unidentified. The sample belongs to a study of graft-versus-host responses after intestinal transplantation. Study-level information: Grafts were multivisceral, liver-intestinal, or isolated intestinal. The study gave all recipients anti-thymocyte globulin induction, then tacrolimus and steroids for approximately 3 years. Study-level results: GvH clones surfaced in recipient marrow, some emerging earlier in ileum or blood. Allografts of one patient group, those with graft-donor T cell macrochimerism, had high graft-versus-host to host-versus-graft clonal ratios.

Germline CDR1 MNHEY, CDR2 SVGAGI. The V and J ends lost 6 bases and 4 bases respectively, with 10 bases between them. This CDR3 region has 13 residues. TCRdb keeps only in-frame clones here, not all; method: immunoSEQ multiplex PCR. The sample consists of approximately 97,000 clones, 75% to 95% of them appearing once. Sequencing was performed on unstimulated CD4+ T cells sorted from spleen or lymph node cells, taken before transplant. This receptor was obtained from a human donor who was the organ donor for an intestinal transplant. V is TRBV6-5 and J is TRBJ1-3; no clear D. CDR3 nucleotide sequence: TGTGCCAGCAGGCAATCGGGGGGAAACACCATATATTTT. It yields the protein CASRQSGGNTIYF.